This T cell receptor beta chain was documented in a study of blood T cell repertoires in COVID-19. Per the original data handling: Estimation of nucleated cell counts relied on the amplification of reference gene primers. Sequenced by immunoSEQ multiplex PCR; TCRdb stores in-frame clones only, minus some. V, J and clone size are those of that table, while D and trimming were read from the DNA. The table has hundreds of thousands of clones, approximately 86% seen once. V shed 5 bases and J 3 bases; nucleotides not matched to a gene: 4. The germline V gene has CDR1 SGHVS and CDR2 FQNEAQ. This CDR3 has 14 amino acids.

The sequencing input was peripheral blood. The origin of this receptor is a woman between 70 and 85 years old with COVID-19, enrolled during active disease. The J gene is TRBJ2-7, the V gene TRBV7-8; TRBD2 matches 10 bases. CDR3 nucleotide sequence: TGTGCCAGCAGCATTAGCGGGGGGAACTACGAGCAGTACTTC. Protein product: CASSISGGNYEQYF.